Following are 7 T cell receptor beta chains from one sample sequenced in a study of pediatric ulcerative colitis. Rectal tissue came from one to two pinch biopsies taken at colonoscopy. Some clones are missing from TCRdb's copy, which holds only in-frame ones; the method was immunoSEQ multiplex PCR. The table includes approximately 40,000 clones, about 81% detected once. Material: gut tissue. These TCRs come from a boy younger than 18 with severe ulcerative colitis.

Here the CDR3 DNA reads TGTGCCAGCAGTTATACCACAGATACGCAGTATTTT. Translating it yields CASSYTTDTQYF. V is TRBV28 and J is TRBJ2-3, with D uncertain. Trimming cost V 4 bases and J 2 bases, with 4 bases left between them. There are 12 residues in the CDR3. The germline CDR1 and CDR2 sequences are MDHEN and SYDVKM.

The J gene is TRBJ1-5, the V gene TRBV27, with TRBD1 matching 8 bases. The CDR3 covers 17 residues. J lost 2 bases, V lost 4 bases, and 10 bases had no gene match. From germline, CDR1 is MNHEY and CDR2 SMNVEV (reference sequence). The CDR3 nucleotides read TGTGCCAGCAGTTCTCTCAGGGGGCGCCCGGGCAATCAGCCCCAGCATTTT. Translation: CASSSLRGRPGNQPQHF.

This chain links TRBV5-4 with TRBJ2-2; TRBD1 matches at 9 bases. Looked up from germline, CDR1 is SGHNT and CDR2 is YYREEE (reference sequence). The junction had 9 bases not matched to a gene; V was cut back by 4 bases and J by 5 bases. This CDR3 comprises 16 residues. CDR3 protein: CASSLPGQGRTGELFF. The CDR3 bases are TGTGCCAGCAGCCTCCCGGGACAGGGAAGAACCGGGGAGCTGTTTTTT.

This clone was found once. J is TRBJ1-1 and V is TRBV2; D might be TRBD1 (5 bases). The CDR3 is 15 amino acids. CDR1 SNHLY and CDR2 FYNNEI come from the germline V gene. V dropped 5 bases and J dropped 9 bases, with 22 bases sitting between them. CDR3 sequence (DNA): TGTGCCAGCAGTTTCGATGGGGGGATAAGGGTAAAAGCTTTCTTT. This gives the protein CASSFDGGIRVKAFF.

The rearrangement links TRBV10-3 to TRBJ1-2; no clear D gene. The ends were cut back, 0 bases at V and 8 bases at J, with 25 bases in the middle. Germline loops: CDR1 ENHRY, CDR2 SYGVKD. CDR3 length: 18 amino acids. The CDR3 nucleotides are TGTGCCATCAGTGAGTCTCAGTCTTATTCTTGGGTTCGTGGAGGCTACACCTTC. This codes for CAISESQSYSWVRGGYTF.

The rearrangement links TRBV6-1 to TRBJ2-3; D is ambiguous. The CDR3 is made up of 12 amino acids. Trimming took off 3 bases at V and 0 bases at J, with 1 base between the two ends. In germline, CDR1 is MNHNS, CDR2 SASEGT. The CDR3 here is CASSESTDTQYF. CDR3 DNA: TGTGCCAGCAGTGAGAGCACAGATACGCAGTATTTT.

This clone appeared a few times. The chain uses TRBV9 and TRBJ1-6; no reliable D call. Trimming cost V 0 bases and J 5 bases, with 6 bases left between them. The CDR3 covers 14 residues. Germline CDR1 SGDLS, CDR2 YYNGEE. The CDR3 sequence: CASSVGGDNSPLHF. The CDR3, as DNA: TGTGCCAGCAGCGTAGGTGGCGATAATTCACCCCTCCACTTT.